One and the same sample provided the 2 T cell receptor beta chains below, sequenced in a study of T cells after yellow fever vaccination. TCRdb analysed the 5' RACE reads with MiXCR anew, one entry per CDR3 protein. This table holds roughly 340,000 distinct CDR3 sequences, 8.7% found once. This sample comprised PBMCs, obtained on the day of the first yellow fever vaccination. The receptors derive from a man younger than 35 who received the YFV17D yellow fever vaccine.

This clonotype has a handful of counts. The V call is TRBV19, the J call TRBJ2-2, with D possibly being TRBD1 (6 bases). The CDR3 length is 16 residues. The V end lost 4 bases, the J end lost 0 bases, and 12 bases lay between the germline ends. Germline CDR1 LNHDA, CDR2 SQIVND (reference sequence). The CDR3 is CASSRSTGTNTGELFF. The CDR3 DNA reads TGTGCCAGTAGTAGATCGACAGGAACGAACACCGGGGAGCTGTTTTTT.

This clonotype was detected only a few times. This chain uses TRBV2 with TRBJ2-3; TRBD2 agrees at 9 bases. Per germline, CDR1 SNHLY and CDR2 FYNNEI. Germline trimming cut 4 bases from V and 2 bases from J; bases unmatched to any gene: 7. There are 16 residues in the CDR3. The CDR3 sequence is CASSASGVFPTDTQYF. The CDR3 DNA reads TGTGCCAGCAGTGCTAGCGGGGTCTTTCCCACAGATACGCAGTATTTT.